This T cell receptor beta chain was identified during a study of T cell changes during pregnancy in multiple sclerosis. Sequenced by immunoSEQ multiplex PCR; TCRdb stores in-frame clones only, minus some. The table includes fewer than 60,000 clones, about 92% detected once. This receptor was taken from a female donor in good health, enrolled as a control in a pregnancy study. Sequences were derived from peripheral blood, sampled in the third trimester of pregnancy.

The CDR3 DNA reads as TGTGCCAGTAGAAGTATGGGAGCAACTAATGAAAAACTGTTTTTT. This encodes CASRSMGATNEKLFF. The rearrangement links TRBV19 to TRBJ1-4; the D is unclear. CDR3 length: 15 amino acids. V was cut by 6 bases and J by 0 bases, with 11 bases left in between. The germline gives CDR1 LNHDA, CDR2 SQIVND (reference sequence).